This entry is about one T cell receptor beta chain. As yet, its antigen is unknown. These data originate in a study of T cell responses to AZD1222 COVID-19 vaccine. Study-level points and caveats: Unmutated variant regions are reportedly the target of nearly half of TCRs that are spike-specific. Only a handful of AZD1222 recipients tested seropositive at baseline.

Deletions cut 6 bases from V and 4 bases from J, with 10 bases between. CDR3 length equals 13 residues. CDR1 is MGHDK, CDR2 SYGVNS, per germline. This table comes from immunoSEQ multiplex PCR, and its TCRdb copy is limited to in-frame clones, with some not included. Of roughly 120,000 clones in the sample, 75% to 90% are singletons; the top ten hold around 4.4%. V gene TRBV25-1 combines with J gene TRBJ1-3; TRBD1 is a possible D gene (5 bases). The material was peripheral blood, obtained 28 days after the second AZD1222 dose. This clonotype was obtained from an adult who received the AZD1222 COVID-19 vaccine. The CDR3 region has the DNA TGTGCCAGCAGAGGGACGGGGGGAAACACCATATATTTT. Protein: CASRGTGGNTIYF.